Listed here are 7 T cell receptor beta chains from one sample, sequenced in a study of blood T cell repertoires in COVID-19. Data came from immunoSEQ multiplex PCR; TCRdb stores just in-frame clones and leaves some out. There are approximately 310,000 clones in the sample; 75% to 90% occur only once, and 1.5% to 2% lies in the top ten. Sequencing was performed on PBMCs or T cells enriched from blood (not recorded which). These receptors were obtained from a woman aged 30 to 39 who had been exposed to COVID-19.

This chain links TRBV4-2 with TRBJ2-6; D is undetermined. Looked up from germline, CDR1 is LGHNA and CDR2 is YNFKEQ. The length of the CDR3 is 15 residues. Deletions cut 1 base from V and 0 bases from J, with 4 bases between. The CDR3 protein is CASSQGLSGANVLTF. The CDR3 nucleotides are TGTGCCAGCAGCCAAGGACTCTCTGGGGCCAACGTCCTGACTTTC.

About this clone: The junction departs from the called germline gene at one end, perhaps through a read error. The chain uses TRBV7-2 and TRBJ1-2; a weak D match, TRBD1 (5 bases). CDR1 SGHTA and CDR2 FQGNSA come from the germline V gene. CDR3 length: 13 residues. As DNA, the CDR3 is TGTGCCAGCACCTTAAGGACCGACAGCGGCTACACCTTC. Its protein product is CASTLRTDSGYTF.

This clone was counted once. The V call is TRBV7-3, the J call TRBJ2-1; 7 bases match TRBD1. Trimming cost V 6 bases and J 10 bases; bases outside gene matches: 9. This CDR3 comprises 13 residues. Germline V gene sequence: CDR1 SGHTA, CDR2 FQGTGA. Here the CDR3 DNA reads TGTGCCAGCAGTTATTACAGGGGAAGGGAGCAGTTCTTC. It codes for CASSYYRGREQFF. Together with reference TRBV7-3 and TRBJ2-1, the CDR3 gives the full variable domain: GAGVSQTPSNKVTEKGKYVELRCDPISGHTALYWYRQSLGQGPEFLIYFQGTGAADDSGLPNDRFFAVRPEGSVSTLKIQRTERGDSAVYLCASSYYRGREQFFGPGTRLTVL.

A single count supports this clone. The sample carries other DNA sequences with the same CDR3. The chain links TRBV30 to TRBJ1-4; D is unresolved. Trimming shortened V by 0 bases and J by 0 bases, and 5 bases separated the two germline ends. This CDR3 comprises 14 residues. Per the germline V gene, CDR1 is GTSNPN and CDR2 is SVGIG (reference sequence). The CDR3 sequence is CAWSVLATNEKLFF. DNA for the CDR3: TGTGCCTGGAGTGTACTAGCAACTAATGAAAAACTGTTTTTT.

The rearrangement uses TRBV24-1 and TRBJ2-2, with unresolved D. The CDR3 runs to 13 residues. CDR1 and CDR2 (germline): KGHDR, SFDVKD. Trimming took 5 bases from V and 5 from J, leaving 8 bases between them. CDR3 amino acids: CATSAVGTGELFF. In DNA form, the CDR3 reads TGTGCCACCAGTGCGGTCGGGACCGGGGAGCTGTTTTTT.

The chain recombines TRBV4-3 with TRBJ2-2; D is possibly TRBD1 (8 bases). This CDR3 contains 15 residues. V lost 6 bases, J lost 4 bases, and 15 bases lay in between. CDR1 LGHNA and CDR2 YSLEER come from the germline V gene. CDR3 loop: CASSYRGGTTGELFF. In DNA, the CDR3 is TGCGCCAGCAGTTACAGGGGGGGGACCACCGGGGAGCTGTTTTTT.

The chain uses TRBV11-2 and TRBJ2-5, with 7 bases matching TRBD2. Germline trimming cut 3 bases from V and 5 bases from J; bases unmatched to any gene: 6. The CDR3 has 14 residues. CDR1 is SGHAT, CDR2 FQNNGV, per germline. CDR3 loop: CASSFAAGVETQYF. CDR3 coding DNA: TGTGCCAGCAGCTTCGCGGCGGGGGTGGAGACCCAGTACTTC.